This record covers a single T cell receptor beta chain. This specimen belongs to a study of blood T cell repertoires in COVID-19. Study overall: PBMCs, B-cell-depleted T cells, or T cells provided the cDNA or gDNA that made up the material.

Trimming removed 0 bases at V and 4 bases at J, with 10 bases between. Germline V gene lookup returns CDR1 SGHNT and CDR2 YYREEE (reference sequence). The CDR3 contains 14 residues. Participants' reported clinical history set cohort assignment. Authors' processing steps: It was from reference gene primer amplification that nucleated cell counts were estimated. Here immunoSEQ multiplex PCR was the method, and the copy in TCRdb shows in-frame clones only, minus some. That table is the source of V, J and clone size, and D and trimming were worked out from the DNA. The data show some 190,000 clones, roughly 89% seen once.

The rearrangement joins TRBV5-4 to TRBJ1-2; D is unresolved. This sequence originates from a woman aged 40 to 50 with acute COVID-19. Sequences were obtained from PBMCs or T cells enriched from blood (not recorded which). CDR3 sequence: CASSLVSTGYGYTF. The DNA for the CDR3 is TGTGCCAGCAGCTTGGTTTCAACGGGCTATGGCTACACCTTC.